Described below is a single TCR beta chain sequence and its context. The antigen is not known. The data were taken from a study of cytomegalovirus exposure and HLA in healthy donors. Study-level findings and limits: The classifier was said to identify cytomegalovirus status with high specificity and sensitivity.

Vbeta (60) and Jbeta (13) primers were used in the PCR. Libraries were prepared by immunoSEQ multiplex PCR; TCRdb keeps only in-frame clonotypes and omits some of them. The data contain 150,000 or so clones, about 83% of them singletons. CDR3 size: 16 residues. Per germline, CDR1 MNHNY and CDR2 SVGAGI (reference sequence). The V segment lost 0 bases and the J segment 5 bases; nucleotides outside the gene matches: 6. The sequenced sample consisted of PBMCs. The chain recombines TRBV6-6 with TRBJ1-1; 10 bases match TRBD1. The receptor was derived from a man in his forties or fifties in good health and CMV-seropositive. Here the CDR3 DNA reads TGTGCCAGCAGTTACTCGATAGGGACAGGGGTTACTGAAGCTTTCTTT. Amino acid sequence: CASSYSIGTGVTEAFF.